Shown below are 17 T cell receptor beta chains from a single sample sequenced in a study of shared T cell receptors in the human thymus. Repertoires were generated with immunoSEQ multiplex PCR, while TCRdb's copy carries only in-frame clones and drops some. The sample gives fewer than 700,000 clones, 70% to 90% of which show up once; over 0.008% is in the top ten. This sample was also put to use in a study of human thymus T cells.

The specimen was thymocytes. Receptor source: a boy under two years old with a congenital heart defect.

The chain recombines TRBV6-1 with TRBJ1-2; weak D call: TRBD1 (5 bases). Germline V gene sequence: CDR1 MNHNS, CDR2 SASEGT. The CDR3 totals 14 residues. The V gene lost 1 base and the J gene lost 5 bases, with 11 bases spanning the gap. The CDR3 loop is CASSEGMGGYGYTF. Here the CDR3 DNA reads TGTGCCAGCAGTGAAGGGATGGGGGGATATGGCTACACCTTC.

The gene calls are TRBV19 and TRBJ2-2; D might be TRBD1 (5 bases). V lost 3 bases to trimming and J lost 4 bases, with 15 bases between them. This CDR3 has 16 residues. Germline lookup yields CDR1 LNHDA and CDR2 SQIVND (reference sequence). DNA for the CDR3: TGTGCCAGTAGTATGGATCCCCATGGGGCCACCGGGGAGCTGTTTTTT. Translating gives CASSMDPHGATGELFF.

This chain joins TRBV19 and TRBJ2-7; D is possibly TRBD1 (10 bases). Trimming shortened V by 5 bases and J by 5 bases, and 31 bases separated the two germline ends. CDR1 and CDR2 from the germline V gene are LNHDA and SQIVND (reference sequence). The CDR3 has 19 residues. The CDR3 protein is CASSSGTGALAGGPDEQYF. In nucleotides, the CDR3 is TGTGCCAGTAGTTCAGGGACAGGGGCCCTCGCGGGAGGGCCCGACGAGCAGTACTTC.

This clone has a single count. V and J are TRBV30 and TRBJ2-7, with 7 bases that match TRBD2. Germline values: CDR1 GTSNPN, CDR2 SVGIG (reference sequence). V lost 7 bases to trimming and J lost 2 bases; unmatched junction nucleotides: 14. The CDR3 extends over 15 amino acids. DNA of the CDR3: TGTGCCTTGGAAGGGGTGGCGGGACTAACCTACGAGCAGTACTTC. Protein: CALEGVAGLTYEQYF.

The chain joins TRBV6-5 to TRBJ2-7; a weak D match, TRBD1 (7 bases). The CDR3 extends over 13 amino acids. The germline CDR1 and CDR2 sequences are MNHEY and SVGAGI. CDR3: CASRGRGTYEQYF. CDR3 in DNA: TGTGCTTCCCGGGGCAGGGGGACTTACGAGCAGTACTTC.

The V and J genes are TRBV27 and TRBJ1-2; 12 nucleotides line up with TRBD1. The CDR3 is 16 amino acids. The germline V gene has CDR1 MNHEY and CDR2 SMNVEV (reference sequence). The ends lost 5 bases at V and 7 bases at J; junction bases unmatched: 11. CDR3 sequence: CASSNHRDRGRFGYTF. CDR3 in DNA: TGTGCCAGCAGTAACCACCGGGACAGGGGGCGCTTTGGCTACACCTTC.

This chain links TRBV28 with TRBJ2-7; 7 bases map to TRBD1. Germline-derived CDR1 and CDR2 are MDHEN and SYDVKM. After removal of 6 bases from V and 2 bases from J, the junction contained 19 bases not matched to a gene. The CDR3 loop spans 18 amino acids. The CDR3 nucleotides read TGTGCCAGCAGCTTAACCGGCCACGGGACAGCAAAAGCCTACGAGCAGTACTTC. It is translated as CASSLTGHGTAKAYEQYF.

CDR3 protein: CAWIGRRALSTDTQYF. CDR3 DNA sequence: TGTGCCTGGATAGGGCGGCGGGCCCTTAGCACAGATACGCAGTATTTT. The gene calls are TRBV30 and TRBJ2-3, with a possible D match to TRBD2 (5 bases). V was trimmed by 4 bases and J by 0 bases, leaving 17 bases between them. Germline V gives CDR1 GTSNPN, CDR2 SVGIG (reference sequence). This CDR3 has 16 amino acids.

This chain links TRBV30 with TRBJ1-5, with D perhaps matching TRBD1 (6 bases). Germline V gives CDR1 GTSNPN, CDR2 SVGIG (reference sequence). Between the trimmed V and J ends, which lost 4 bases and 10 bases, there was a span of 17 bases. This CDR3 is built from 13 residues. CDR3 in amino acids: CAWTGTFGAPQHF. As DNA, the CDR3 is TGTGCCTGGACCGGGACATTCGGCGCACCCCAGCATTTT.

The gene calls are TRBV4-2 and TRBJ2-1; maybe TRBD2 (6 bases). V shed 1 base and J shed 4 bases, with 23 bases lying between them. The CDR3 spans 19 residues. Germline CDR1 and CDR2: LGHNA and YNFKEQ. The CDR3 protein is CASSQGLERGTTRYNEQFF. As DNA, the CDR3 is TGTGCCAGCAGCCAAGGACTAGAGCGAGGGACCACCCGATACAATGAGCAGTTCTTC.

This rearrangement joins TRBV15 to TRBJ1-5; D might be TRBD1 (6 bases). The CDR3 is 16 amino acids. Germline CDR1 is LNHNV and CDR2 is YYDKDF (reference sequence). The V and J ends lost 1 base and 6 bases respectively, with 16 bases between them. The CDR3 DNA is TGTGCCACCAGCAGAGGAGGGGGGGCAAGAGGTCAGCCCCAGCATTTT. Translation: CATSRGGGARGQPQHF.

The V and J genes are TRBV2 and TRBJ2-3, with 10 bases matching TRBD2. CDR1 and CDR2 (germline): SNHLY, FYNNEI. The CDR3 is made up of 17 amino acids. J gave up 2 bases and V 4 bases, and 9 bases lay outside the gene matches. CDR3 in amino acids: CASSGLGLAVNTDTQYF. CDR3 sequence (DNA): TGTGCCAGCAGTGGCCTCGGACTAGCGGTGAACACAGATACGCAGTATTTT.

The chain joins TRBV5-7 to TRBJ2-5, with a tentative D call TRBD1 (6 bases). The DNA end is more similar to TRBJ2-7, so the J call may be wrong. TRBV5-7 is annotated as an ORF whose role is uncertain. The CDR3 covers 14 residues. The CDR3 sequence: CAALGGISPHEQYF. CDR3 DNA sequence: TGTGCCGCGCTAGGGGGTATATCCCCCCACGAGCAGTACTTC.

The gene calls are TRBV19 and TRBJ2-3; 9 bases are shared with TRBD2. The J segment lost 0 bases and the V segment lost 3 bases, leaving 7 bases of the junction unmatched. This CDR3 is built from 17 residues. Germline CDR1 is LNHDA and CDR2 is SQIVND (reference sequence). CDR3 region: CASSIVSGRGSTDTQYF. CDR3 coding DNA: TGTGCCAGTAGTATCGTTAGCGGGAGAGGAAGCACAGATACGCAGTATTTT.

CDR3 DNA sequence: TGTGCCAGCAGTGAAGTGGGGGACACCAACAATGAGCAGTTCTTC. This encodes CASSEVGDTNNEQFF. The chain is built from TRBV6-1 and TRBJ2-1; perhaps TRBD1 as D (6 bases). This CDR3 is 15 amino acids long. Germline CDR1 is MNHNS and CDR2 is SASEGT. Trimming shortened V by 1 base and J by 5 bases, and 12 bases separated the two germline ends.

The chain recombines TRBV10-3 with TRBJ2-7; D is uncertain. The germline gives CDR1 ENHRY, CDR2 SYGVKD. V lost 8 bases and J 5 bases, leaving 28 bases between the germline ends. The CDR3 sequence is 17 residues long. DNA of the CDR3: TGTGCCATCGGAAATATCTTAACAGTGAGAGACGGTAACGAGCAGTACTTC. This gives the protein CAIGNILTVRDGNEQYF.

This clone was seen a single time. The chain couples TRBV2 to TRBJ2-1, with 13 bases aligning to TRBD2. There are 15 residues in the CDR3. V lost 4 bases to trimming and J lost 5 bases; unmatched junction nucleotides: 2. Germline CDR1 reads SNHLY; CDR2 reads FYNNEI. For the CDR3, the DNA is TGTGCCAGCAGTGGCACTAGCGGGAGGGACAATGAGCAGTTCTTC. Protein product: CASSGTSGRDNEQFF.